The rows below give T cell receptor beta chains drawn from one sample of a study of OX40 agonist ivuxolimab in advanced cancers. Data came from immunoSEQ multiplex PCR; TCRdb stores just in-frame clones and leaves some out. This table holds about 73,000 clones, 75% to 95% found once. The specimen comprised CD4+ or CD8+ T cells sorted from blood, sampled in a trial of the OX40 agonist ivuxolimab. The receptors were gathered from an adult with an advanced solid tumor such as melanoma, head and neck, liver or kidney cancer. CDR3s include the opening cysteine and the closing phenylalanine or tryptophan. A D gene is named only where the DNA matches it firmly. Rows give clone size only sometimes, using once, few, many, or a class for an expanded clone.

size,J,V,D,CDR3,DNA
-,TRBJ1-2,TRBV25-1,TRBD1,CASSESGTVLNYGYTF,TGTGCCAGCAGTGAATCCGGGACAGTCCTAAACTATGGCTACACCTTC
few,TRBJ2-1,TRBV11-2,TRBD2,CASTQEGSSGNEQFF,TGTGCCAGCACCCAAGAGGGGTCTAGCGGGAATGAGCAGTTCTTC
-,TRBJ2-2,TRBV6-5,TRBD2,CASSYVQREGTGELFF,TGTGCCAGCAGTTACGTCCAGCGGGAGGGCACCGGGGAGCTGTTTTTT
-,TRBJ2-1,TRBV11-1,-,CASSFAGQPFF,TGTGCCAGCAGCTTCGCGGGTCAGCCGTTCTTC
-,TRBJ2-1,TRBV11-3,TRBD2,CASSLGLAGGGGDEQFF,TGTGCCAGCAGCTTGGGTTTGGCGGGAGGGGGAGGCGATGAGCAGTTCTTC
once,TRBJ2-1,TRBV5-6,-,CASSLYRQGGGNEQFF,TGTGCCAGCAGCTTGTATAGGCAGGGGGGAGGCAATGAGCAGTTCTTC
-,TRBJ2-7,TRBV28,TRBD2,CASSFPPGLAGSSYEQYF,TGTGCCAGCAGTTTTCCGCCGGGACTAGCGGGGTCCTCCTACGAGCAGTACTTC
-,TRBJ2-2,TRBV7-3,TRBD1,CASSRTGWGGELFF,TGTGCCAGCAGCAGGACAGGTTGGGGCGGGGAGCTGTTTTTT
-,TRBJ1-2,TRBV21-1,-,CASSETVATEDLWLHF,TGTGCCAGCAGCGAAACGGTAGCTACAGAAGACCTATGGCTACACTTC
once,TRBJ1-5,TRBV7-2,-,CASSSTYSNQPQHF,TGTGCCAGCAGCTCGACCTATAGCAATCAGCCCCAGCATTTT
-,TRBJ1-2,TRBV6-5,-,CASSYSKAVLGYTF,TGTGCCAGCAGTTACTCGAAAGCGGTCTTGGGCTACACCTTC
-,TRBJ1-6,TRBV28,-,CASRTGFRDNSPLHF,TGTGCCAGCAGGACTGGTTTTAGAGATAATTCACCCCTCCACTTT
-,TRBJ1-1,TRBV7-2,-,CASSLKGDGKAFF,TGTGCCAGCAGCTTAAAGGGGGACGGAAAAGCTTTCTTT
-,TRBJ2-3,TRBV9,TRBD2,CASSLRRGDTVAGPTDTQYF,TGTGCCAGCAGCCTCCGCAGGGGTGACACCGTAGCGGGACCGACAGATACGCAGTATTTT
once,TRBJ2-5,TRBV6-5,TRBD2,CASGSSGRALETQYF,TGTGCCAGCGGCTCTAGCGGGAGGGCCCTCGAGACCCAGTACTTC
-,TRBJ1-5,TRBV19,-,CASSIGRDNQPQHF,TGTGCCAGTAGTATAGGCAGGGACAATCAGCCCCAGCATTTT
-,TRBJ1-5,TRBV2,TRBD1,CASTRTGQEQPQHF,TGTGCCAGCACCAGGACAGGGCAGGAACAGCCCCAGCATTTT
-,TRBJ2-5,TRBV19,-,CASSRAPQETQYF,TGTGCCAGTAGTAGGGCCCCCCAAGAGACCCAGTACTTC
-,TRBJ2-1,TRBV4-1,TRBD2,CASSLAGVAPDEQFF,TGCGCCAGCAGCCTGGCGGGGGTAGCTCCGGATGAGCAGTTCTTC
-,TRBJ2-1,TRBV29-1,-,CSVDDSGVGEQFF,TGCAGCGTTGATGATAGCGGAGTCGGTGAGCAGTTCTTC
-,TRBJ2-7,TRBV28,TRBD2,CASNGGRGYEQYF,TGTGCCAGCAACGGCGGGAGGGGCTACGAGCAGTACTTC
-,TRBJ2-7,TRBV27,-,CASSFGPTPYEQYF,TGTGCCAGCAGTTTTGGACCTACGCCCTACGAGCAGTACTTC
-,TRBJ2-2,TRBV5-1,-,CASSLGQAYTGELFF,TGCGCCAGCAGCTTGGGACAGGCCTACACCGGGGAGCTGTTTTTT
-,TRBJ1-2,TRBV5-4,-,CASSLQGPRGYTF,TGTGCCAGCAGCTTGCAGGGGCCTCGTGGCTACACCTTC
-,TRBJ2-1,TRBV6-4,TRBD2,CASSELGLANEQFF,TGTGCCAGCAGTGAATTGGGACTAGCCAATGAGCAGTTCTTC
-,TRBJ2-7,TRBV6-5,-,CASSYSMTGHEQYF,TGTGCCAGCAGTTACTCGATGACAGGACACGAGCAGTACTTC
-,TRBJ1-1,TRBV9,-,CASSVEWGLNTEAFF,TGTGCCAGCAGCGTAGAATGGGGGCTGAACACTGAAGCTTTCTTT
-,TRBJ2-2,TRBV5-1,TRBD1,CASSLLRGPSNTGELFF,TGCGCCAGCAGCTTGCTTAGGGGGCCGTCGAACACCGGGGAGCTGTTTTTT
-,TRBJ1-3,TRBV6-6,TRBD1,CASSYSNRGGNTIYF,TGTGCCAGCAGTTACTCGAACAGGGGAGGAAACACCATATATTTT
-,TRBJ1-1,TRBV29-1,TRBD1,CSGLRPGQRNTEAFF,TGCAGCGGTCTAAGACCGGGACAGAGGAACACTGAAGCTTTCTTT
-,TRBJ2-1,TRBV2,TRBD1,CASSEATGAGEQFF,TGTGCCAGCAGTGAAGCGACAGGGGCGGGTGAGCAGTTCTTC
-,TRBJ2-7,TRBV19,TRBD1,CASKYSTGGNYEQYF,TGTGCCAGTAAATACTCGACAGGGGGAAACTACGAGCAGTACTTC
once,TRBJ2-2,TRBV5-1,TRBD1,CASSLDRGPSGELFF,TGCGCCAGCAGTCTGGACAGGGGGCCGAGCGGGGAGCTGTTTTTT
-,TRBJ2-7,TRBV6-6,TRBD1,CASSSQGTYEQYF,TGTGCCAGCAGTTCACAGGGGACGTACGAGCAGTACTTC
-,TRBJ2-7,TRBV28,-,CASSLSQGNYEQYF,TGTGCCAGCAGTTTAAGTCAGGGGAACTACGAGCAGTACTTC
once,TRBJ2-5,TRBV15,-,CATSRGYETQYF,TGTGCCACCAGCAGAGGGTATGAGACCCAGTACTTC
-,TRBJ2-7,TRBV2,TRBD2,CASSGLAGTYEQYF,TGTGCCAGCAGTGGACTAGCGGGAACCTACGAGCAGTACTTC
medium-sized,TRBJ2-1,TRBV2,-,CASSGFDEQFF,TGTGCCAGCAGTGGTTTCGATGAGCAGTTCTTC
-,TRBJ2-1,TRBV2,TRBD2,CASTIPGEGNEQFF,TGTGCCAGCACTATTCCTGGGGAGGGAAATGAGCAGTTCTTC
-,TRBJ2-1,TRBV11-2,-,CASSRLTGYNEQFF,TGTGCCAGCAGTCGACTGACAGGTTACAATGAGCAGTTCTTC
few,TRBJ2-2,TRBV18,-,CASSPVAHENTGELFF,TGTGCCAGCTCCCCCGTAGCCCACGAGAACACCGGGGAGCTGTTTTTT
-,TRBJ1-1,TRBV6-5,-,CASSRQEEAFF,TGTGCCAGCAGTCGACAGGAAGAGGCTTTCTTT
-,TRBJ2-1,TRBV11-3,-,CASSLEGGGSGYEQFF,TGTGCCAGCAGCTTAGAAGGGGGAGGGAGCGGGTATGAGCAGTTCTTC
-,TRBJ1-5,TRBV30,-,CAWSVSGGAGNQPQHF,TGTGCCTGGAGTGTATCGGGGGGCGCAGGCAATCAGCCCCAGCATTTT
once,TRBJ1-3,TRBV5-5,-,CASSLETAGNTIYF,TGTGCCAGCAGCTTGGAAACGGCCGGAAACACCATATATTTT